This T cell receptor (beta chain) derives from a study of T cell clonality in common variable immunodeficiency. Profiling relied on immunoSEQ multiplex PCR, and the TCRdb table lists in-frame clones only, not all of them. This sample carries fewer than 65,000 clones, none of them present only once. V lost 2 bases and J 4 bases, leaving 11 bases between the germline ends. The CDR3 is made up of 15 amino acids. Per germline, CDR1 MNHEY and CDR2 SVGEGT. The table lists this clone with many counts. The read terminates 3 residues ahead of where the CDR3 ends, so the germline J gene completes it. The sequence came from a person between 18 and 69 years old in good health. The genes are TRBV6-2 or TRBV6-3 and TRBJ2-2, with a tentative D call TRBD2 (7 bases). The sample was peripheral blood mononuclear cells. Partial CDR3 DNA: TGTGCCAGCAGTTACGAGGGGGGGCGCACCGGGGAG. Its translation is CASSYEGGRTGE. The full CDR3 sequence reads CASSYEGGRTGELFF.